The T cell receptor (beta chain) under discussion was sequenced for a study of blood T cell repertoires in COVID-19. At the level of the study: Researchers got acute and convalescent COVID-19 samples from the United States, Italy and Spain. PBMCs, B-cell-depleted T cells, or T cells provided the cDNA or gDNA that made up the material.

This clone was counted a few times. V lost 0 bases, J lost 1 base, and 4 bases stayed unmatched. The CDR3 has 16 amino acids. The germline CDR1 and CDR2 sequences are SGHRS and YFSETQ. In the authors' workflow: Estimates of nucleated cell counts were drawn from the amplification of reference gene primers. Clones were read by immunoSEQ multiplex PCR, and TCRdb kept only the in-frame ones, dropping some. V, J and clone size are those of that table, while D and trimming were read from the DNA. There are 70,000 or so clones in the sample; approximately 85% occur only once, and about a third lies in the top ten.

The sequence came from a woman of 80 years or more with active or convalescent COVID-19. Sample: peripheral blood. The genes are TRBV5-1 and TRBJ1-1, with 9 bases aligning to TRBD1. The DNA of the CDR3 is TGCGCCAGCAGCTTGGGGACAGGGGTCAAGAACACTGAAGCTTTCTTT. Its translation: CASSLGTGVKNTEAFF. The entire variable domain, with the rest obtained from reference TRBV5-1 and TRBJ1-1, is as follows: KAGVTQTPRYLIKTRGQQVTLSCSPISGHRSVSWYQQTPGQGLQFLFEYFSETQRNKGNFPGRFSGRQFSNSRSEMNVSTLELGDSALYLCASSLGTGVKNTEAFFGQGTRLTVV.